Detailed here is one T cell receptor (beta chain). The data derive from a study of blood T cell repertoires in COVID-19. As for the study in general: PBMCs, B-cell-depleted T cells, or T cells provided the cDNA or gDNA that made up the material.

Authors' methods: Estimates of nucleated cell counts were drawn from the amplification of reference gene primers. TCRdb keeps only in-frame clones here, not all; method: immunoSEQ multiplex PCR. That table furnishes V, J and clone size, whereas the DNA furnished D and trimming. The sample lists about 210,000 clones, around four fifths occurring once. CDR3 length: 16 amino acids. Material: peripheral blood. The J gene is TRBJ2-2, the V gene TRBV21-1; the D call in the table, TRBD2, was not verified against the DNA. TRBV21-1 represents a pseudogene. The TCR was taken from a man between 45 and 60 years old with active or convalescent COVID-19. This chain's CDR3 is CASSNDGEGFPGELFF. In DNA form, the CDR3 reads TGTGCCAGCAGCAACGACGGCGAGGGCTTTCCCGGGGAGCTGTTTTTT.